These 30 T cell receptor beta chains came from one sample sequenced in a study of regulatory T cells in long-lasting Graves disease. Described time point: persistent/refractory GD, antithyroid drugs over 5 years with positive TRAb. Generation of the TCR library employed RNA extracted from PBMCs. Construction of TCR beta libraries relied on iRepertoire HTBI primers and on Arm-PCR targeting CDR3 regions. Using its own MiXCR run on the multiplex PCR reads, TCRdb lists one record per CDR3 protein. The sample records roughly 430,000 distinct CDR3 sequences, roughly 21% being singletons. This sample comprised peripheral blood mononuclear cells (PBMCs), obtained when the disease was refractory, from a patient treated with antithyroid drugs. These receptors came from a female donor with Graves disease.

Only a few counts were recorded for this clonotype. The rearrangement joins TRBV5-1 to TRBJ2-2, with D possibly being TRBD1 (6 bases). Germline CDR1 reads SGHRS; CDR2 reads YFSETQ. The CDR3 has 16 amino acids. V lost 3 bases and J lost 5, with 17 bases in between. CDR3 residues: CASSSRGVLKTGELFF. The CDR3, as DNA: TGCGCCAGCAGCTCCAGGGGAGTCCTCAAAACCGGGGAGCTGTTTTTT.

The rearrangement joins TRBV2 to TRBJ2-3; the match to TRBD2 covers 12 bases. There are 16 residues in the CDR3. Per the germline V gene, CDR1 is SNHLY and CDR2 is FYNNEI. V shed 3 bases, J shed 3 bases, and the junction held 4 bases outside the gene matches. The CDR3 spells CASSDTSGRRTDTQYF. The CDR3 nucleotides are TGTGCCAGCAGTGATACTAGCGGGAGGCGTACAGATACGCAGTATTTT.

This clonotype was observed many times. The rearrangement joins TRBV29-1 to TRBJ2-2; D gene uncertain. This CDR3 has 13 amino acids. From germline, CDR1 is SQVTM and CDR2 ANQGSEA. Between the trimmed V and J ends, which lost 2 bases and 6 bases, there was a span of 10 bases. The CDR3 protein is CSVEMAVPGELFF. The CDR3 region has the DNA TGCAGCGTTGAAATGGCGGTTCCCGGGGAGCTGTTTTTT.

This clonotype was detected a few times. The chain is built from TRBV7-9 and TRBJ1-1, with TRBD1 identical over 9 bases. The CDR3 sequence is 13 residues long. The germline V gene encodes CDR1 SEHNR and CDR2 FQNEAQ (reference sequence). V was clipped by 5 bases and J by 4 bases; unmatched bases: 2. CDR3 nucleotide sequence: TGTGCCAGCAGCGGGGGACAGGGCACTGAAGCTTTCTTT. Its translation: CASSGGQGTEAFF.

V is TRBV5-1 and J is TRBJ2-6, with D possibly being TRBD1 or TRBD2 (5 bases each). Germline V CDR1 and CDR2: SGHRS, YFSETQ. V was cut by 2 bases and J by 0 bases, with 21 bases left in between. CDR3 length equals 20 residues. In nucleotides, the CDR3 is TGCGCCAGCAGCTTATACCCGGGGACCAGATTAAGCTCTGGGGCCAACGTCCTGACTTTC. This codes for CASSLYPGTRLSSGANVLTF.

This clonotype has a handful of counts. The chain couples TRBV6-2 or TRBV6-3 to TRBJ2-7; TRBD2 matches at 8 bases. Trimming at V came to 7 bases and at J to 7 bases, leaving 12 bases not matched to a gene. The CDR3 extends over 14 amino acids. Per germline, CDR1 MNHEY and CDR2 SVGEGT. CDR3 coding DNA: TGTGCCAGCACTCCTACCTGGACTAGCAAGGAGCAGTACTTC. Translating it yields CASTPTWTSKEQYF.

This CDR3 is CASSVRREMDIQYF. The DNA of the CDR3 is TGTGCCAGCAGTGTACGGCGGGAGATGGACATTCAGTACTTC. This chain links TRBV2 with TRBJ2-4; TRBD2 matches at 7 bases. Per the germline V gene, CDR1 is SNHLY and CDR2 is FYNNEI. CDR3 size: 14 residues. V dropped 4 bases and J dropped 8; count of bases not matched to a gene: 8.

This chain joins TRBV25-1 and TRBJ1-2; D might be TRBD1 (5 bases). V lost 5 bases, J lost 0 bases, and 16 bases lay in between. The CDR3 sequence is 16 residues long. The germline V gene has CDR1 MGHDK and CDR2 SYGVNS. DNA for the CDR3: TGTGCCAGCAGTCCATACCCCGGGGGGGCTAACTATGGCTACACCTTC. Amino acid sequence: CASSPYPGGANYGYTF.

The chain combines TRBV5-1 with TRBJ2-7; D might be TRBD1 (6 bases). V was pared by 4 bases and J by 2 bases, with 16 bases between. The CDR3 extends over 15 amino acids. Germline V lookup: CDR1 SGHRS, CDR2 YFSETQ. DNA of the CDR3: TGCGCCAGCAGCCCCACAGGGCCCTACCCCTACGAGCAGTACTTC. This codes for CASSPTGPYPYEQYF.

The sample holds many counts of this clonotype. This sequence joins TRBV5-4 and TRBJ2-7; TRBD2 agrees at 8 bases. The CDR3 sequence is 14 residues long. CDR1 and CDR2 from the germline V gene are SGHNT and YYREEE (reference sequence). The V and J ends lost 1 base and 4 bases, in that order; junction bases with no gene match: 4. The CDR3 coding sequence is TGTGCCAGCAGCTTGAACAGCGGGAGTTACGAGCAGTACTTC. It codes for CASSLNSGSYEQYF.

In its sample, this clonotype was seen many times. The chain uses TRBV6-1 and TRBJ2-7; unclear D gene. Trimming shortened V by 4 bases and J by 4 bases, and 8 bases separated the two germline ends. Germline V gene data show CDR1 as MNHNS and CDR2 as SASEGT. CDR3 length: 12 amino acids. The DNA of the CDR3 is TGTGCCAGCAGTGTTGGGCCATACGAGCAGTACTTC. Translating it yields CASSVGPYEQYF.

There are many counts of this clonotype. The chain is built from TRBV7-9 and TRBJ2-6; TRBD2 might be the D (6 bases). The V gene's germline CDR1 is SEHNR and CDR2 FQNEAQ (reference sequence). The V gene lost 1 base and the J gene lost 0 bases, with 22 bases spanning the gap. The CDR3 totals 21 residues. The CDR3 sequence is CASSLGGRGQLKDSGANVLTF. CDR3 in DNA: TGTGCCAGCAGCTTAGGAGGGCGGGGCCAGCTTAAAGACTCTGGGGCCAACGTCCTGACTTTC.

The sample holds a few counts of this clonotype. The CDR3 is CASWVGGSYEQYF. As DNA, the CDR3 is TGTGCCAGCTGGGTGGGTGGCTCCTACGAGCAGTACTTC. The chain recombines TRBV27 with TRBJ2-7; D is unresolved. The CDR3 consists of 13 residues. Germline CDR1 reads MNHEY; CDR2 reads SMNVEV (reference sequence). V lost 8 bases and J 0 bases, leaving 11 bases between the germline ends.

This clonotype was seen only a few times. J is TRBJ1-1 and V is TRBV7-9; D not certain. Germline CDR1 SEHNR, CDR2 FQNEAQ (reference sequence). Trimming removed 5 bases at V and 5 bases at J, with 12 bases between. This CDR3 contains 13 residues. CDR3 in amino acids: CASSPPLLTEAFF. DNA of the CDR3: TGTGCCAGCAGCCCCCCACTGTTGACTGAAGCTTTCTTT. Drawing the rest from reference TRBV7-9 and TRBJ1-1, the complete variable domain is DTGVSQNPRHKITKRGQNVTFRCDPISEHNRLYWYRQTLGQGPEFLTYFQNEAQLEKSRLLSDRFSAERPKGSFSTLEIQRTEQGDSAMYLCASSPPLLTEAFFGQGTRLTVV.

In this sample, this clonotype turned up once. This clone may be a read error of a much larger clone one base away. The final CDR3 position lacks the conserved phenylalanine or tryptophan, pointing to a likely read error. The chain recombines TRBV28 with TRBJ1-1, with D uncertain. Germline values: CDR1 MDHEN, CDR2 SYDVKM. CDR3 length equals 10 residues. Trimming left V 4 bases short and J 4 bases short, with 1 base between. As DNA, the CDR3 is TGTGCCAGCAGTTCCACTGAAGCTTTCCTT. Its protein is CASSSTEAFL.

In this sample, this clonotype turned up a few times. This rearrangement joins TRBV9 to TRBJ1-4, with a possible D match to TRBD1 (5 bases). V was cut by 3 bases and J by 7 bases, with 10 bases left in between. In germline, CDR1 is SGDLS, CDR2 YYNGEE. CDR3 length: 13 amino acids. For the CDR3, the DNA is TGTGCCAGCAGCGACGGGGACTCTGAAAAACTGTTTTTT. Protein product: CASSDGDSEKLFF.

The chain links TRBV7-9 to TRBJ2-1; a weak D match, TRBD2 (6 bases). This CDR3 region has 15 residues. CDR1 is SEHNR, CDR2 FQNEAQ, per germline (reference sequence). The V end was cut by 3 bases, the J end by 5 bases, with 14 bases between. The CDR3 DNA sequence: TGTGCCAGCAGCTTCGGACTATACATAAACAATGAGCAGTTCTTC. It yields the protein CASSFGLYINNEQFF.

This clonotype was detected only a few times. This chain connects TRBV20-1 to TRBJ2-2; possibly TRBD2 for D (6 bases). Trimming stripped 0 bases from V and 0 bases from J, with 8 bases between. The CDR3 has 15 amino acids. Germline assignment: CDR1 DFQATT and CDR2 SNEGSKA (reference sequence). CDR3 DNA sequence: TGCAGTGCTAGAGAATCTAGCGCGAACACCGGGGAGCTGTTTTTT. This translates into CSARESSANTGELFF.

Ten or more counts support this clonotype. This may come from a read error, since a much larger clone is one base off. The chain is built from TRBV5-6 and TRBJ1-2; D remains ambiguous. The V end lost 4 bases, the J end lost 2 bases, and 6 bases lay between the germline ends. The CDR3 loop spans 12 amino acids. Per the germline V gene, CDR1 is SGHDT and CDR2 is YYEEEE. Written as DNA, the CDR3 is TGTGCCAGCAGCCCGGACAACTATGGCTACACCTTC. This gives the protein CASSPDNYGYTF.

This chain uses TRBV19 with TRBJ2-7; 8 nucleotides agree with TRBD1. The CDR3 has 20 residues. CDR1 LNHDA and CDR2 SQIVND come from the germline V gene (reference sequence). V lost 5 bases to trimming and J lost 2 bases; unmatched junction nucleotides: 23. CDR3 in DNA: TGTGCCAGTAGTCCCTCTCCGACAGGGGCCTTCCACCTCCTTGCCTACGAGCAGTACTTC. This translates into CASSPSPTGAFHLLAYEQYF.

This clonotype was seen a handful of times. The V call is TRBV28, the J call TRBJ2-1; 10 nucleotides match TRBD2. CDR3 length: 15 amino acids. Germline V gene data show CDR1 as MDHEN and CDR2 as SYDVKM. The J segment lost 6 bases and the V segment lost 5 bases, leaving 7 bases of the junction unmatched. The CDR3 loop is CASSRLAGGLNEQFF. The CDR3, as DNA: TGTGCCAGCAGTAGGTTAGCGGGAGGTCTCAATGAGCAGTTCTTC.

This clonotype was seen only a few times. This sequence joins TRBV3-1 and TRBJ1-1; 8 bases line up with TRBD1. The CDR3 totals 16 residues. Germline loops: CDR1 LGHDT, CDR2 YNNKEL (reference sequence). Unmatched junction bases numbered 7, after V lost 4 bases and J lost 0 bases. CDR3 coding DNA: TGTGCCAGCAGCCCCATCCCAGGGGGCATGAACACTGAAGCTTTCTTT. It codes for CASSPIPGGMNTEAFF.

At least ten counts were recorded for this clonotype. The chain is built from TRBV28 and TRBJ1-5; D is possibly TRBD1 (5 bases). CDR1 is MDHEN, CDR2 SYDVKM, per germline. The CDR3 runs 13 residues. Trimming removed 6 bases from V and 2 bases from J, with 8 bases in between. The CDR3 nucleotides read TGTGCCAGCAGGCCACAGGGCAATCAGCCCCAGCATTTT. This sequence encodes CASRPQGNQPQHF.

In this sample, this clonotype turned up a few times. One end of the junction varies from germline; a read error may be responsible. This rearrangement joins TRBV28 to TRBJ1-4; the match to TRBD1 covers 7 bases. There are 13 residues in the CDR3. The germline V gene encodes CDR1 MDHEN and CDR2 SYDVKM. DNA for the CDR3: TGTGCCAGCAGCCCCTCCCGGGACAGCCTTCTGAGTTTT. It translates to CASSPSRDSLLSF.

This clonotype was picked up many times. The rearrangement links TRBV28 to TRBJ2-7; the match to TRBD2 covers 12 bases. The CDR3 totals 16 residues. Trimming took 5 bases from V and 1 from J; bases not matched to a gene: 6. Germline V gene data show CDR1 as MDHEN and CDR2 as SYDVKM. CDR3 residues: CASSPSGLAGSYEQYF. Here the CDR3 DNA reads TGTGCCAGCAGTCCCTCCGGACTAGCGGGATCCTACGAGCAGTACTTC.

The table lists this clonotype with many counts. V is TRBV27 and J is TRBJ2-7; 9 positions match TRBD2. Per the germline V gene, CDR1 is MNHEY and CDR2 is SMNVEV (reference sequence). This CDR3 has 14 residues. Germline trimming cut 6 bases from V and 3 bases from J; bases unmatched to any gene: 6. The CDR3 loop reads CASRSGRHFYEQYF. The CDR3 coding sequence is TGTGCCAGCAGGAGCGGGAGGCATTTCTACGAGCAGTACTTC.

The chain joins TRBV5-1 to TRBJ2-5; D is perhaps TRBD2 (6 bases). This CDR3 is 16 amino acids long. Germline CDR1 reads SGHRS; CDR2 reads YFSETQ. Trimming stripped 3 bases from V and 3 bases from J, with 18 bases between. Written as DNA, the CDR3 is TGCGCCAGCAGCTCCCTTTTGGGGCGGGACGAAGAGACCCAGTACTTC. This sequence encodes CASSSLLGRDEETQYF.

There are many counts of this clonotype. The chain uses TRBV5-1 and TRBJ1-4; tentative D call: TRBD1 (5 bases). The CDR3 is made up of 14 amino acids. Germline V lookup: CDR1 SGHRS, CDR2 YFSETQ. Trimming shortened V by 2 bases and J by 6 bases, and 11 bases separated the two germline ends. The CDR3 loop is CASSFGARDEKLFF. In DNA form, the CDR3 reads TGCGCCAGCAGCTTTGGGGCACGGGATGAAAAACTGTTTTTT.

This clonotype appeared many times. The chain links TRBV6-2 or TRBV6-3 to TRBJ1-4; D is possibly TRBD1 (5 bases). Trimming removed 4 bases at V and 7 bases at J, with 16 bases between. The CDR3 totals 15 residues. Germline lookup yields CDR1 MNHEY and CDR2 SVGEGT. CDR3 bases: TGTGCCAGCAGTTCCCCCCAGGGCCCCCGTGAAAAACTGTTTTTT. Its protein is CASSSPQGPREKLFF.

This clonotype has ten or more counts. The chain links TRBV7-3 to TRBJ2-7; TRBD2 matches 14 bases. This CDR3 region has 15 residues. V shed 3 bases and J 5 bases; nucleotides not matched to a gene: 3. Germline V lookup: CDR1 SGHTA, CDR2 FQGTGA. CDR3 protein: CASSFGTSGSDEQYF. For the CDR3, the DNA is TGTGCCAGCAGCTTCGGGACTAGCGGGAGTGACGAGCAGTACTTC.